The clone carrying this T cell receptor (beta chain) was counted between two and nine times. These data originate in a study of blood T cell repertoires in COVID-19. Overall study context: There were acute and convalescent COVID-19 samples, and they came from the United States, Italy and Spain. PBMCs, B-cell-depleted T cells, or T cells provided the cDNA or gDNA that made up the material.

Germline CDR1 is KGHSH and CDR2 is LQKENI. CDR3 size: 12 residues. The V end lost 1 base, the J end lost 8 bases, and 6 bases lay between the germline ends. As handled by the study authors: Amplifying reference gene primers gave estimates of nucleated cell counts. Only in-frame clones appear in the TCRdb table, and some are missing; sequencing was by immunoSEQ multiplex PCR. V and J calls and clone size come straight from that table; D and trimming were deduced from the DNA. Here the sample spans tens of thousands of clones, 80% being singletons. This receptor was identified in a woman older than 75 with acute or convalescent COVID-19. The material sequenced was peripheral blood. This chain joins TRBV18 and TRBJ1-3; no firm D call. This CDR3 reads CASSPRPDTIYF. The CDR3 DNA follows: TGTGCCAGCTCACCACGGCCCGACACCATATATTTT. The complete variable domain, with remaining parts taken from reference TRBV18 and TRBJ1-3, reads NAGVMQNPRHLVRRRGQEARLRCSPMKGHSHVYWYRQLPEEGLKFMVYLQKENIIDESGMPKERFSAEFPKEGPSILRIQQVVRGDSAAYFCASSPRPDTIYFGEGSWLTVV.